These T cell receptor beta chains were read from a single sample in a study of blood T cell repertoires in COVID-19. TCRdb's table, derived via immunoSEQ multiplex PCR, lists solely in-frame clones and lacks some. In the table there are roughly 70,000 clones, around 77% of which are singletons. Sequenced sample: peripheral blood. The receptors were sampled from a human donor in a cohort sampled during active COVID-19. The CDR3 runs from the conserved cysteine through the conserved F or W. A D gene is named only where the DNA matches it firmly. Clone size is stated in some rows and not others, as once, few, many or a class when expanded.

TRBV11-3	TRBJ1-1	-	-	TGTGCCAGCAGCGCCCAACGAGGCACTGAAGCTTTCTTT	CASSAQRGTEAFF
TRBV28	TRBJ2-2	-	TRBD2	TGTGCCAGCAGCCCAGCTCGACTAGCGGGCAGGACCGGGGAGCTGTTTTTT	CASSPARLAGRTGELFF
TRBV6-6	TRBJ2-1	-	TRBD2	TGTGCCAGCAGTTACAACCTGCGGGAGGGCCGGGGTGAGCAGTTCTTC	CASSYNLREGRGEQFF
TRBV6-2/TRBV6-3	TRBJ2-7	-	TRBD1	TGTGCCAGCAGTCCCCGAGGGTCAGGGACAGGGGTTTACGAGCAGTACTTC	CASSPRGSGTGVYEQYF
TRBV11-3	TRBJ2-3	-	TRBD1	TGTGCCAGCAGCTTAGACGCAAACAGGGGGACAGATACGCAGTATTTT	CASSLDANRGTDTQYF
TRBV28	TRBJ1-3	few	-	TGTGCCAGCAGGGGAGGGGGGAGCTCTGGAAACACCATATATTTT	CASRGGGSSGNTIYF
TRBV28	TRBJ1-3	-	-	TGTGCCAGTGCCGTGGGGGCCTCTGGAAACACCATATATTTT	CASAVGASGNTIYF
TRBV28	TRBJ2-2	once	TRBD2	TGTGCCAGCAGCCACCTAAGCGGGATCGTGGGCACCGGGGAGCTGTTTTTT	CASSHLSGIVGTGELFF
TRBV7-2	TRBJ2-3	-	TRBD2	TGTGCCAGCAGCCAGCTAGCGGGAGTTCGTGCAGATACGCAGTATTTT	CASSQLAGVRADTQYF
TRBV28	TRBJ1-2	-	-	TGTGCCAGCAGTTTATCGGACAGCGAGATCTATGGCTACACCTTC	CASSLSDSEIYGYTF
TRBV7-2	TRBJ2-2	-	-	TGTGCCAGCAGCCTCCGGACACCGAGGAACACCGGGGAGCTGTTTTTT	CASSLRTPRNTGELFF
TRBV5-1	TRBJ2-7	-	TRBD2	TGCGCCAGCAGCTTGGAACTAGCGGGAGGGGCCGAGCAGTACTTC	CASSLELAGGAEQYF
TRBV25-1	TRBJ2-7	-	-	TGTGCCAGCAGTGGCTGGAAGTTGGGGGCCTACGGGCAGTACTTC	CASSGWKLGAYGQYF
TRBV6-1	TRBJ1-4	-	-	TGTGCCAGCAGTGAAGTCGGGATAAATGAAAAACTGTTTTTT	CASSEVGINEKLFF
TRBV4-1	TRBJ2-6	few	-	TGCGCCAGCAGCCCCCGACTGGGAGAAGCTGGGGCCAACGTCCTGACTTTC	CASSPRLGEAGANVLTF
TRBV6-5	TRBJ1-1	few	-	TGTGCCAGCAGTTACTCGACAGTTATAATGAACACTGAAGCTTTCTTT	CASSYSTVIMNTEAFF
TRBV27	TRBJ1-5	-	TRBD1	TGTGCCAGCAGTGCACAGGGGATGGGTCAGCCCCAGCATTTT	CASSAQGMGQPQHF
TRBV6-6	TRBJ2-7	-	TRBD2	TGTGCCAGCTGGACTAGCGGGAGGGCCGAGCAGTACTTC	CASWTSGRAEQYF
TRBV11-2	TRBJ2-7	few	-	TGTGCCAGCAGCGAGCGGGTAACCTACGAGCAGTACTTC	CASSERVTYEQYF
TRBV28	TRBJ1-5	-	TRBD1	TGTGCCAGCAGTTTCCCCGGGACAGGGTTTCATCAGCCCCAGCATTTT	CASSFPGTGFHQPQHF
TRBV5-8	TRBJ1-5	-	-	TGTGCCAGCAGTCGTGGGCTGGGAGGTCAGCCCCAGCATTTT	CASSRGLGGQPQHF
TRBV9	TRBJ2-1	many	TRBD1	TGTGCCAGCAGCGTACAAACCAGGGGGCTTAATGAGCAGTTCTTC	CASSVQTRGLNEQFF
TRBV5-6	TRBJ2-6	few	TRBD1	TGTGCCAGCAGCTGGAAAGGACAGGGCTCTGGGGCCAACGTCCTGACTTTC	CASSWKGQGSGANVLTF
TRBV6-5	TRBJ1-1	few	-	TGTGCCTCTTGGGGGCAGGGGAACACTGAAGCTTTCTTT	CASWGQGNTEAFF
TRBV9	TRBJ2-7	few	-	TGTGCCAGCAGCGTAGATGTCTTTCCCTCCTACGAGCAGTACTTC	CASSVDVFPSYEQYF
TRBV3-1/TRBV3-2	TRBJ1-1	-	-	TGTGCCAGCAGCCAAAGCCGCACCGGGAGAGGTACTGAAGCTTTCTTT	CASSQSRTGRGTEAFF
TRBV18	TRBJ1-1	few	-	TGTGCCAGCTCACCAAGACAGGAGAGGAACACTGAAGCTTTCTTT	CASSPRQERNTEAFF
TRBV29-1	TRBJ1-2	-	TRBD1	TGCAGCGCGCTGGACAGGGGGGACTATGGCTACACCTTC	CSALDRGDYGYTF
TRBV7-9	TRBJ1-1	-	-	TGTGCCAGCAGTCCTATAGACACCCCTTGGACTGAAGCTTTCTTT	CASSPIDTPWTEAFF
TRBV10-3	TRBJ2-1	-	TRBD2	TGTGCCATCGGAGGGACTAGTCAATCCTACAATGAGCAGTTCTTC	CAIGGTSQSYNEQFF
TRBV5-6	TRBJ2-7	-	TRBD1	TGTGCCAGCAGCTTGTTTGGGACAGGATCTATCGTGCAGTACTTC	CASSLFGTGSIVQYF
TRBV11-2	TRBJ2-7	-	TRBD1	TGTGCCAGCAGCTTCCGGGACAGGGGCAACGAGCAGTACTTC	CASSFRDRGNEQYF
TRBV4-3	TRBJ2-1	-	TRBD2	TGCGCCAGCAGCCCGGAGCTAGCGGGCTCTGAGCAGTTCTTC	CASSPELAGSEQFF
TRBV28	TRBJ1-4	-	TRBD1	TGTGCCAGCAGTCCCTTGAGACAGGGGAATGAAAAACTGTTTTTT	CASSPLRQGNEKLFF
TRBV28	TRBJ1-4	-	TRBD1	TGTGCCAGCAGTTTTTACAGGGGATCTAATGAAAAACTGTTTTTT	CASSFYRGSNEKLFF
TRBV7-7	TRBJ2-1	few	-	TGTGCTAGCAGCTTAGCGTCGGGGTCTGAGCAGTTCTTC	CASSLASGSEQFF
TRBV28	TRBJ2-4	-	-	TGTGCCAGCCATCGAGTCAAAGTGACGGAGGAGGTACTAGCCAAAAACATTCAGTACTTC	CASHRVKVTEEVLAKNIQYF
TRBV5-8	TRBJ1-6	-	TRBD1	TGTGCCAGCAGCCTGAGGACAGGGGGCTCACCCCTCCACTTT	CASSLRTGGSPLHF
TRBV6-2/TRBV6-3	TRBJ2-7	-	-	TGTGCCAGCAGTTACAGGAGGGGAGGCTCTCCCTACGAGCAGTACTTC	CASSYRRGGSPYEQYF
TRBV7-3	TRBJ1-2	-	-	TGTGCCAGCAGCGGCAGCGACGTTGCATATGGCTACACCTTC	CASSGSDVAYGYTF
TRBV7-6	TRBJ1-1	-	TRBD1	TGTGCCAGCAGCCCCCGTCAGGGGGCGCCCACTGAAGCTTTCTTT	CASSPRQGAPTEAFF
TRBV28	TRBJ2-5	-	TRBD1	TGTGCCAGCAGTCCACCGACAGGGAGAGAGACCCAGTACTTC	CASSPPTGRETQYF
TRBV5-6	TRBJ2-5	-	-	TGTGCCAGCAGCTTGGTCCGGACACTGGATGGTGGAGAGACCCAGTACTTC	CASSLVRTLDGGETQYF
TRBV4-2	TRBJ2-7	-	-	TGTGCCAGCAGCCAACCGACGGGGAGCTCCTACGAGCAGTACTTC	CASSQPTGSSYEQYF
TRBV3-1/TRBV3-2	TRBJ1-1	-	-	TGTGCCAGCAGCCAGACTCCAACAGGGAACACTGAAGCTTTCTTT	CASSQTPTGNTEAFF
TRBV20-1	TRBJ2-7	-	-	TGCAGTGCTAGTTTGGCGGGTTACGAGCAGTACTTC	CSASLAGYEQYF
TRBV19	TRBJ1-1	few	-	TGTGCCAGTAGTCAACTCATTGAAGCTTTCTTT	CASSQLIEAFF
TRBV5-8	TRBJ2-7	-	TRBD2	TGTGCCAGCAGCTGGGGAGGGAGCTCCTACGAGCAGTACTTC	CASSWGGSSYEQYF
TRBV5-6	TRBJ2-7	-	-	TGTGCCAGCAGCTTGGGGCTAGATCTCTCCTACGAGCAGTACTTC	CASSLGLDLSYEQYF
TRBV30	TRBJ1-2	once	TRBD1	TGTGCCTTGAACGTCTTGGACAGGGGGGTCTATGGCTACACCTTC	CALNVLDRGVYGYTF